The 16 T cell receptor beta chains below all came from one sample that was sequenced in a study of cytomegalovirus exposure and HLA in healthy donors. Use of 60 Vbeta and 13 Jbeta primers characterized the PCR. Assay used: immunoSEQ multiplex PCR; TCRdb lists only in-frame clones, some missing. Altogether 85,000 to 120,000 clones are present, around 85% being singletons, with the ten largest covering approximately 3.7%. Source material: PBMCs. These receptors all come from a man aged 55 to 70 in good health and CMV-seronegative.

This sequence joins TRBV30 and TRBJ1-4; 9 bases map to TRBD1. This CDR3 region has 15 residues. With 3 bases clipped from V and 6 bases from J, the junction kept 8 bases outside the gene matches. Germline V gene sequence: CDR1 GTSNPN, CDR2 SVGIG (reference sequence). The CDR3 DNA follows: TGTGCCTGGAGCGGGGGACAGGGATCTTATGAAAAACTGTTTTTT. This encodes CAWSGGQGSYEKLFF.

V is TRBV5-1 and J is TRBJ1-1, with D tentatively TRBD1 (5 bases). The CDR3 runs to 17 residues. The germline gives CDR1 SGHRS, CDR2 YFSETQ. Between the trimmed V and J ends, which lost 4 bases and 0 bases, there was a span of 19 bases. The CDR3 is CASSTDNLLKMNTEAFF. CDR3 nucleotides: TGCGCCAGCAGCACGGACAACCTACTCAAAATGAACACTGAAGCTTTCTTT.

In this sample, this clone turned up a few times. The J gene is TRBJ2-2, the V gene TRBV7-2; no clear D gene. Per germline, CDR1 SGHTA and CDR2 FQGNSA. V lost 8 bases, J lost 7 bases, and 17 bases lay in between. This CDR3 spans 14 amino acids. The CDR3 here is CASSPWPGSGELFF. CDR3 nucleotides: TGTGCCAGCTCCCCATGGCCAGGTAGCGGGGAGCTGTTTTTT.

This clone showed up just once. The chain has TRBV29-1 and TRBJ1-2; TRBD1 matches at 7 bases. Trimming removed 6 bases from V and 0 bases from J; junction bases left unmatched: 1. This CDR3 is 12 amino acids long. CDR1 SQVTM and CDR2 ANQGSEA come from the germline V gene. CDR3 DNA: TGCAGCGTAGGGACAGCTAACTATGGCTACACCTTC. This translates into CSVGTANYGYTF.

This chain uses TRBV19 with TRBJ1-1; D not certain. Per the germline V gene, CDR1 is LNHDA and CDR2 is SQIVND (reference sequence). The CDR3 totals 13 residues. V was pared by 8 bases and J by 4 bases, with 14 bases between. The CDR3 DNA is TGTGCCAGTGCTCGGTGGGAGGCCACTGAAGCTTTCTTT. This translates into CASARWEATEAFF.

CDR3 sequence: CASSLRGSGANVLTF. Here the CDR3 DNA reads TGTGCCAGCAGCCTCAGAGGCTCTGGGGCCAACGTCCTGACTTTC. The chain joins TRBV9 to TRBJ2-6, with unresolved D. The CDR3 has 15 amino acids. CDR1 and CDR2 (germline): SGDLS, YYNGEE. V was shortened by 4 bases and J by 0 bases, with 8 bases between the two germline ends. Variable domain in full (rest from reference TRBV9 and TRBJ2-6): DSGVTQTPKHLITATGQRVTLRCSPRSGDLSVYWYQQSLDQGLQFLIQYYNGEERAKGNILERFSAQQFPDLHSELNLSSLELGDSALYFCASSLRGSGANVLTFGAGSRLTVL.

V and J are TRBV7-2 and TRBJ2-2; 7 bases match TRBD1. Germline V CDR1 and CDR2: SGHTA, FQGNSA. This CDR3 has 16 amino acids. Trimming cost V 2 bases and J 4 bases; bases outside gene matches: 7. CDR3 in DNA: TGTGCCAGCAGCTTAAGACGACAGGGCGGCACCGGGGAGCTGTTTTTT. The encoded protein is CASSLRRQGGTGELFF.

V and J are TRBV6-5 and TRBJ1-4, with 9 bases matching TRBD1. This CDR3 region has 14 residues. Germline CDR1 reads MNHEY; CDR2 reads SVGAGI. V lost 5 bases, J lost 6 bases, and 4 bases stayed unmatched. The CDR3 loop is CASSHRGRDEKLFF. CDR3 DNA sequence: TGTGCCAGCAGTCACAGGGGGCGGGATGAAAAACTGTTTTTT.

The CDR3 here is CASSLEGQAQEKLFF. In nucleotides, the CDR3 is TGTGCCAGCAGTTTAGAGGGACAAGCACAGGAAAAACTGTTTTTT. The chain joins TRBV27 to TRBJ1-4, with a possible D match to TRBD1 (6 bases). This CDR3 is built from 15 residues. V dropped 2 bases and J dropped 8 bases, with 15 bases sitting between them. CDR1 is MNHEY, CDR2 SMNVEV, per germline (reference sequence).

The table lists this clone with a few counts. The genes are TRBV10-3 and TRBJ2-3; 14 nucleotides match TRBD2. Trimming took 11 bases from V and 1 from J; bases not matched to a gene: 2. Germline V gene sequence: CDR1 ENHRY, CDR2 SYGVKD. The length of the CDR3 is 14 residues. The CDR3 sequence is CASGLAGGTDTQYF. The CDR3 nucleotides read TGTGCCTCGGGACTAGCGGGGGGCACAGATACGCAGTATTTT.

This clone has just a few counts. This sequence joins TRBV5-6 and TRBJ1-1; no reliable D call. Germline values: CDR1 SGHDT, CDR2 YYEEEE. Trimming removed 5 bases at V and 8 bases at J, with 13 bases between. CDR3 length: 12 amino acids. The CDR3 loop is CASSRNRAEAFF. In DNA, the CDR3 is TGTGCCAGCAGTCGAAACCGAGCCGAAGCTTTCTTT. The full variable domain, with the rest looked up from reference TRBV5-6 and TRBJ1-1, is DAGVTQSPTHLIKTRGQQVTLRCSPKSGHDTVSWYQQALGQGPQFIFQYYEEEERQRGNFPDRFSGHQFPNYSSELNVNALLLGDSALYLCASSRNRAEAFFGQGTRLTVV.

The chain links TRBV11-3 to TRBJ2-7; 11 nucleotides match TRBD1. From germline, CDR1 is SGHNT and CDR2 YENEEA. After removal of 4 bases from V and 3 bases from J, the junction contained 5 bases not matched to a gene. CDR3 size: 15 residues. The CDR3 nucleotides are TGTGCCAGCAGCTCGGGGACAGGGGGGTTCTACGAGCAGTACTTC. This translates into CASSSGTGGFYEQYF.

This clone is a singleton in its sample. The chain uses TRBV7-6 and TRBJ2-2, with 7 bases identical to TRBD2. Germline V CDR1 and CDR2: SGHVS, FNYEAQ. The CDR3 runs 15 residues. J gave up 6 bases and V 1 base, and 5 bases lay outside the gene matches. In nucleotides, the CDR3 is TGTGCCAGCAGCTTAGTAGTAGGACTAGCCGGGGAGCTGTTTTTT. This translates into CASSLVVGLAGELFF.

The rearrangement links TRBV6-1 to TRBJ2-7, with D unclear. Germline V CDR1 and CDR2: MNHNS, SASEGT. The CDR3 contains 12 residues. V lost 4 bases, J lost 1 base, and 5 bases lay in between. The DNA for the CDR3 is TGTGCCAGCAGTGCCGGTTCCTACGAGCAGTACTTC. It codes for CASSAGSYEQYF.

The rearrangement joins TRBV5-4 to TRBJ2-1; tentative D call: TRBD1 (6 bases). Trimming pared 4 bases from V and 1 base from J, leaving 9 bases between. The CDR3 runs to 14 residues. From germline, CDR1 is SGHNT and CDR2 YYREEE (reference sequence). CDR3 in amino acids: CASSDGQSYNEQFF. CDR3 DNA sequence: TGTGCCAGCAGCGACGGACAGTCCTACAATGAGCAGTTCTTC.

CDR3 sequence (DNA): TGTGCCAGCAGCACCCCCGGCAGGGGCTCCTACAATGAGCAGTTCTTC. It translates to CASSTPGRGSYNEQFF. This sequence joins TRBV7-6 and TRBJ2-1; D is possibly TRBD1 (6 bases). Germline assignment: CDR1 SGHVS and CDR2 FNYEAQ. The V end lost 5 bases, the J end lost 0 bases, and 14 bases lay between the germline ends. This CDR3 has 16 residues.